The TCR beta chain under discussion was sequenced for a study of CD8 T cells in ankylosing spondylitis (dated by TCRdb to about 2017). Broadly, across the study: To find TCR variants linked to disease, the study profiled T cell receptor beta repertoires in ankylosing spondylitis patients and healthy donors. The whole study cohort included 108 healthy donors and 20 to 30 ankylosing spondylitis patients. Peripheral blood was sampled, and synovial fluid was additionally collected from ankylosing spondylitis patients. Overall study results and their limits: Significant enrichment of the disease-linked clones was reported in matched synovial fluid samples from ankylosing spondylitis patients. Some of the motif variants had been reported before in the synovial fluid and blood of reactive arthritis patients, a finding that suggests common disease-initiation mechanisms. Blood from ankylosing spondylitis patients appeared to be characterized by a TCR beta motif composed of about 8 highly homologous amino acid variants. A CD8+ phenotype was shown by the disease-linked clones, which were found at relatively low frequencies in peripheral blood.

Comments on this clonotype: Its antigen is unknown. This may come from a read error, since a much larger clone is one base off. The conserved phenylalanine or tryptophan normally closing the CDR3 is absent here, so this likely arose from a read error.

The run used an Illumina HiSeq 2500. TCR beta libraries were prepared by quantitative 5'-RACE with molecular barcodes. On the study's bioinformatics: A new computational method, built on a probabilistic model of VDJ rearrangement, was used to identify disease-linked TCR variants. The raw public reads went through TCRdb reprocessing: fastp at Q25, MiXCR clone calling, in-frame beta chains kept. Identical CDR3 proteins give one entry, which carries the most common genes and DNA. For this entry, the V and J calls and clone size follow TCRdb and not the study's own pipeline. The sample data list under 150,000 distinct CDR3 sequences, and around 10% of these were observed just once. The ten largest clones take up approximately 4% of the sample. The sample comprised blood, either unsorted or a sorted T cell fraction (not recorded which). The sequence was collected from a female donor with ankylosing spondylitis or in good health (not recorded which).

The sequenced DNA: TGTGCCAGCAGCGGACCGAGTATCAGCCAAGAGACCCAGTACCTC. It specifies CASSGPSISQETQYL. In this chain, TRBV7-9 is recombined with TRBJ2-5; a confident D gene designation cannot be given. A distance of 14 bases separates the germline ends of V and J, which lose 5 bases and 1 base respectively. The germline V gene (reference sequence) yields SEHNR for CDR1 and FQNEAQ for CDR2. The CDR3 extends over 15 residues, inclusive of both ends. Of the read, only the CDR3 DNA is kept; its 45 bases are in frame from base 1.